A selection of T cell receptor beta chains follows, all from one sample in a study of breast tumors, draining lymph nodes, adjacent tissues. In TCRdb, the multiplex PCR reads were re-called with MiXCR into one record per CDR3 protein. The table shows around 230,000 distinct CDR3 sequences, with 30% to 35% occurring only once. The sample taken for sequencing was axillary lymph node tissue. These receptors all stem from a female donor with breast cancer. Some clones in this sample may be carry-over from other donors' samples. CDR3s include the opening cysteine and the closing phenylalanine or tryptophan. The D gene is left open where the match is weak. A row's size may be missing; if present it is once, few, many or a size class.

clone_size	v_call	d_call	j_call	cdr3_aa	cdr3_nt
many	TRBV11-3	-	TRBJ2-7	CASSLTQGYEQYF	TGTGCCAGCAGCTTAACGCAGGGGTACGAGCAGTACTTC
-	TRBV2	-	TRBJ2-4	CASSELVENIQYF	TGTGCCAGCAGTGAATTGGTGGAAAACATTCAGTACTTC
few	TRBV2	TRBD1	TRBJ2-5	CAETRTGSSETQYF	TGTGCCGAGACAAGGACAGGGTCTTCAGAGACCCAGTACTTC
-	TRBV10-3	TRBD2	TRBJ2-2	CAIPGGEGPRTNTGELFF	TGTGCCATACCTGGAGGGGAGGGCCCTCGTACGAACACCGGGGAGCTGTTTTTT
-	TRBV10-3	TRBD2	TRBJ2-7	CASQRGTSGSSYEQYF	TGTGCCAGCCAAAGGGGGACTAGCGGGAGCTCCTACGAGCAGTACTTC
many	TRBV2	-	TRBJ1-4	CARADSTYEKLFF	TGTGCCAGGGCGGACAGCACATATGAAAAACTGTTTTTT
-	TRBV7-9	-	TRBJ2-1	CASSPVGDERQQFF	TGTGCCAGCAGCCCAGTAGGAGACGAGCGGCAGCAGTTCTTC
many	TRBV4-3	-	TRBJ1-2	CASSQELVNGYTF	TGCGCCAGCAGCCAAGAATTGGTCAATGGCTACACCTTC
-	TRBV7-8	TRBD2	TRBJ2-3	CASSLARGGGDTQYF	TGTGCCAGCAGCTTAGCGCGTGGGGGGGGAGATACGCAGTATTTT
many	TRBV7-9	-	TRBJ1-4	CASSLLGEKLFF	TGTGCCAGCAGCCTCCTGGGTGAAAAACTGTTTTTT
many	TRBV4-2	TRBD2	TRBJ2-7	CASSQDSGAGSYEQYF	TGTGCCAGCAGCCAAGATAGCGGGGCGGGCTCCTACGAGCAGTACTTC
-	TRBV2	TRBD2	TRBJ2-5	CASSARGTSGRAGETQYF	TGTGCCAGCAGTGCTAGGGGGACTAGCGGGAGGGCCGGAGAGACCCAGTACTTC
many	TRBV20-1	-	TRBJ1-2	CSAPHPGSGPGIYGYTF	TGCAGTGCTCCACACCCCGGATCGGGGCCCGGGATCTATGGCTACACCTTC
many	TRBV4-1	TRBD1	TRBJ1-4	CASGDRAKLPNEKLFF	TGCGCCAGCGGAGACAGGGCGAAGTTGCCTAATGAAAAACTGTTTTTT
many	TRBV7-8	-	TRBJ1-2	CASSIDPFGGYTF	TGTGCCAGCAGCATAGACCCCTTCGGTGGCTACACCTTC
many	TRBV20-1	-	TRBJ2-3	CSARFPSTDTQYF	TGCAGTGCTAGATTCCCTAGCACAGATACGCAGTATTTT
many	TRBV6-5	TRBD1	TRBJ1-6	CASSYTGGSPLHF	TGTGCCAGCAGTTATACAGGGGGTTCACCCCTCCACTTT
-	TRBV5-6	-	TRBJ2-5	CASSLKLPAGKETQYF	TGTGCCAGCAGCTTGAAGTTACCAGCAGGGAAAGAGACCCAGTACTTC
many	TRBV2	-	TRBJ2-5	CASSESPGTEETQYF	TGTGCCAGCAGTGAAAGCCCCGGGACGGAAGAGACCCAGTACTTC
many	TRBV20-1	-	TRBJ1-6	CSAHPRGAYNSPLHF	TGCAGTGCTCACCCCCGGGGGGCCTATAATTCACCCCTCCACTTT
-	TRBV27	-	TRBJ1-2	CASSLTLGGYGYTF	TGTGCCAGCAGTTTAACCTTGGGGGGCTATGGCTACACCTTC
many	TRBV7-3	-	TRBJ1-2	CASRGSVSNYGYTF	TGTGCCAGCAGGGGGTCCGTCTCTAACTATGGCTACACCTTC
many	TRBV24-1	-	TRBJ1-2	CATSDTRGRVGYTF	TGTGCCACCAGTGATACGAGGGGACGCGTTGGCTACACCTTC
many	TRBV15	TRBD2	TRBJ2-7	CATSREAGGGGSYEQYF	TGTGCCACCAGCAGAGAAGCGGGAGGGGGGGGTTCCTACGAGCAGTACTTC
many	TRBV4-1	-	TRBJ1-2	CASSQAQANYGYTF	TGCGCCAGCAGCCAAGCTCAGGCTAACTATGGCTACACCTTC
many	TRBV7-9	TRBD2	TRBJ2-2	CASSSPQGLLNTGELFF	TGTGCCAGCAGCTCACCCCAGGGACTATTGAACACCGGGGAGCTGTTTTTT
many	TRBV15	-	TRBJ2-3	CATSVRGSTDTQYF	TGTGCCACCAGCGTACGGGGGAGCACAGATACGCAGTATTTT
many	TRBV4-3	-	TRBJ1-4	CASSQERVAGYEKLFF	TGCGCCAGCAGCCAAGAAAGGGTGGCAGGATATGAAAAACTGTTTTTT
-	TRBV11-3	-	TRBJ2-1	CASSSEGRRDNEQFF	TGTGCCAGCAGCTCGGAGGGCCGAAGGGACAATGAGCAGTTCTTC